Below are 21 T cell receptor beta chains sequenced from a single sample in a study of ipilimumab plus nivolumab after autologous stem cell transplantation. TCRdb's table, derived via immunoSEQ multiplex PCR, lists solely in-frame clones and lacks some. The sample gives around 17,000 clones, approximately 71% of which show up once; more than 20% is in the top ten. The sample in question was PBMCs, obtained in a trial of ipilimumab plus nivolumab as post-transplant consolidation. These receptors all come from a male donor with diffuse large B-cell lymphoma.

The chain combines TRBV5-5 with TRBJ2-7; 8 bases are shared with TRBD2. The CDR3 sequence is 17 residues long. The V gene end was trimmed by 2 bases and the J gene end by 6 bases; junction bases not matched to a gene: 16. Germline CDR1 reads SGHKS; CDR2 reads YYEKEE (reference sequence). CDR3 in amino acids: CASSFREGSGSPGEQYF. CDR3 nucleotide sequence: TGTGCCAGCAGCTTCCGTGAAGGGAGCGGGAGCCCAGGCGAGCAGTACTTC.

CDR3 loop: CSAAGTSETQYF. CDR3 DNA: TGCAGCGCCGCCGGGACATCAGAGACCCAGTACTTC. J is TRBJ2-5 and V is TRBV29-1; D might be TRBD1 (6 bases). The CDR3 length is 12 residues. Germline V gene data show CDR1 as SQVTM and CDR2 as ANQGSEA. The ends were cut back, 7 bases at V and 4 bases at J, with 13 bases in the middle.

The J gene is TRBJ2-5, the V gene TRBV2; no clear D. The germline gives CDR1 SNHLY, CDR2 FYNNEI. This CDR3 region has 16 residues. The V end was cut by 6 bases, the J end by 2 bases, with 19 bases between. The CDR3 region is CASSHPTVRTQETQYF. The CDR3 nucleotides read TGTGCCAGCAGCCACCCCACCGTACGGACGCAAGAGACCCAGTACTTC. The variable domain in full, with the rest retrieved from reference TRBV2 and TRBJ2-5, is EPEVTQTPSHQVTQMGQEVILRCVPISNHLYFYWYRQILGQKVEFLVSFYNNEISEKSEIFDDQFSVERPDGSNFTLKIRSTKLEDSAMYFCASSHPTVRTQETQYFGPGTRLLVL.

The gene calls are TRBV5-1 and TRBJ2-3, with D maybe TRBD1 (6 bases). Trimming stripped 2 bases from V and 5 bases from J, with 18 bases between. This CDR3 is 16 amino acids long. In germline, CDR1 is SGHRS, CDR2 YFSETQ. Here the CDR3 DNA reads TGCGCCAGCAGCTTCATTAAGGGGGAAGTGGAAGATACGCAGTATTTT. Translated, it gives CASSFIKGEVEDTQYF.

The gene calls are TRBV4-1 and TRBJ1-3; weak D call: TRBD1 (5 bases). Trimming took off 1 base at V and 3 bases at J, with 10 bases between the two ends. The CDR3 loop spans 15 amino acids. The germline V gene has CDR1 MGHRA and CDR2 YSYEKL. The CDR3 protein is CASSQVGEYGNTIYF. DNA for the CDR3: TGCGCCAGCAGCCAAGTAGGGGAGTATGGAAACACCATATATTTT.

This clone was seen a handful of times. V gene TRBV11-1 combines with J gene TRBJ2-5, with 7 bases that match TRBD1. V was clipped by 4 bases and J by 5 bases; unmatched bases: 7. Germline assignment: CDR1 SGHAT and CDR2 FQDESV (reference sequence). This CDR3 spans 14 amino acids. CDR3 bases: TGTGCCAGCAGCTACAAGACAGGGTTCGAGACCCAGTACTTC. It translates to CASSYKTGFETQYF.

About this clone: Distinct nucleotide sequences in the sample also encode this CDR3. The rearrangement links TRBV30 to TRBJ2-7; perhaps TRBD2 as D (7 bases). The CDR3 is 12 residues long. V was cut by 0 bases and J by 12 bases, with 15 bases left in between. CDR1 is GTSNPN, CDR2 SVGIG, per germline (reference sequence). The CDR3 DNA reads TGTGCCTGGAGTGTCCCGGGGGGCGCGCTGTACTTC. Translated, it gives CAWSVPGGALYF.

The V gene is TRBV11-2, the J gene TRBJ2-7; 10 nucleotides align to TRBD2. This CDR3 region has 14 residues. Germline V gives CDR1 SGHAT, CDR2 FQNNGV. V trimming: 5 bases; J trimming: 7 bases; junction bases outside the gene matches: 8. As DNA, the CDR3 is TGTGCCAGCAGCCCCCGACTAGCGGGTAGGGAGCAGTACTTC. Amino acids: CASSPRLAGREQYF.

This sequence joins TRBV7-9 and TRBJ1-1; 7 bases fit TRBD1. CDR1 and CDR2 (germline): SEHNR, FQNEAQ (reference sequence). With 3 bases clipped from V and 0 bases from J, the junction kept 1 base outside the gene matches. The CDR3 is 14 residues long. CDR3 nucleotide sequence: TGTGCCAGCAGCTTCACAGGGGTGAACACTGAAGCTTTCTTT. Residues: CASSFTGVNTEAFF. Filled out from reference TRBV7-9 and TRBJ1-1, the complete variable domain reads DTGVSQNPRHKITKRGQNVTFRCDPISEHNRLYWYRQTLGQGPEFLTYFQNEAQLEKSRLLSDRFSAERPKGSFSTLEIQRTEQGDSAMYLCASSFTGVNTEAFFGQGTRLTVV.

This rearrangement joins TRBV11-2 to TRBJ1-2, with D perhaps TRBD1 (5 bases). V lost 0 bases to trimming and J lost 6 bases, with 8 bases between them. This CDR3 comprises 13 residues. Per the germline V gene, CDR1 is SGHAT and CDR2 is FQNNGV. CDR3 region: CASSLDRGDGYTF. The CDR3 nucleotides are TGTGCCAGCAGCTTAGATCGGGGGGATGGCTACACCTTC.

The chain combines TRBV2 with TRBJ2-7, with D unclear. The CDR3 runs 15 residues. In germline, CDR1 is SNHLY, CDR2 FYNNEI. Between the trimmed V and J ends, which lost 5 bases and 1 base, there was a span of 15 bases. CDR3 sequence (DNA): TGTGCCAGCAGTCCCCGTCTGGCGGTTTCCTACGAGCAGTACTTC. Its protein is CASSPRLAVSYEQYF. Variable domain in full (rest from reference TRBV2 and TRBJ2-7): EPEVTQTPSHQVTQMGQEVILRCVPISNHLYFYWYRQILGQKVEFLVSFYNNEISEKSEIFDDQFSVERPDGSNFTLKIRSTKLEDSAMYFCASSPRLAVSYEQYFGPGTRLTVT.

The chain joins TRBV12-5 to TRBJ2-3, with TRBD2 identical over 11 bases. Germline trimming cut 6 bases from V and 5 bases from J; bases unmatched to any gene: 4. Germline V gene sequence: CDR1 LGHNT, CDR2 FRNRAP. The CDR3 spans 14 residues. In DNA, the CDR3 is TGTGCTAGTGGATCCGGGACTAGCGGAGATACGCAGTATTTT. It translates to CASGSGTSGDTQYF.

Concerning this clone itself: Different DNA sequences within this sample yield the same CDR3. The chain carries TRBV30 and TRBJ2-1; D call uncertain. Trimming cost V 3 bases and J 3 bases, with 15 bases left between them. The CDR3 is 15 amino acids. Looked up from germline, CDR1 is GTSNPN and CDR2 is SVGIG (reference sequence). CDR3 coding DNA: TGTGCCTGGAGGCCCATAGCAGGATTCTACAATGAGCAGTTCTTC. Its protein is CAWRPIAGFYNEQFF.

The chain has TRBV7-9 and TRBJ2-1; no reliable D call. V was shortened by 3 bases and J by 6 bases, with 6 bases between the two germline ends. The CDR3 loop spans 12 amino acids. CDR1 and CDR2 from the germline V gene are SEHNR and FQNEAQ (reference sequence). The CDR3 nucleotides are TGTGCCAGCAGCTTCGATAGCAATGAGCAGTTCTTC. It codes for CASSFDSNEQFF.

The rearrangement joins TRBV7-9 to TRBJ1-3, with no clear D. From germline, CDR1 is SEHNR and CDR2 FQNEAQ (reference sequence). The CDR3 is 18 residues long. V lost 5 bases to trimming and J lost 0 bases, with 20 bases between them. CDR3 in amino acids: CASSPRAGLAASGNTIYF. Written as DNA, the CDR3 is TGTGCCAGCAGCCCTCGGGCGGGCTTGGCAGCCTCTGGAAACACCATATATTTT.

CDR3 sequence reads: CASALPGSRSYNEQFF. The CDR3 DNA reads TGTGCCAGTGCCTTACCTGGGTCTCGTTCCTACAATGAGCAGTTCTTC. The chain has TRBV7-3 and TRBJ2-1; no firm D call. Trimming took off 9 bases at V and 1 base at J, with 19 bases between the two ends. The germline V gene has CDR1 SGHTA and CDR2 FQGTGA. The CDR3 extends over 16 amino acids. Based on the CDR3 plus reference TRBV7-3 and TRBJ2-1, the full variable domain is GAGVSQTPSNKVTEKGKYVELRCDPISGHTALYWYRQSLGQGPEFLIYFQGTGAADDSGLPNDRFFAVRPEGSVSTLKIQRTERGDSAVYLCASALPGSRSYNEQFFGPGTRLTVL.

The genes are TRBV4-3 and TRBJ2-2, with D perhaps matching TRBD2 (6 bases). CDR1 and CDR2 from the germline V gene are LGHNA and YSLEER. V lost 3 bases and J lost 6, with 14 bases in between. The CDR3 contains 15 residues. In DNA, the CDR3 is TGCGCCAGCAGCCAGCTGGAGTGGGGGGCCGGGGAGCTGTTTTTT. As protein: CASSQLEWGAGELFF.

The chain couples TRBV5-1 to TRBJ2-6; D is perhaps TRBD1 or TRBD2 (5 bases each). CDR1 and CDR2 (germline): SGHRS, YFSETQ. This CDR3 contains 18 residues. The ends were cut back, 0 bases at V and 0 bases at J, with 13 bases in the middle. CDR3 coding DNA: TGCGCCAGCAGCTTGGGGGGCTCGGGGCACTCTGGGGCCAACGTCCTGACTTTC. Translation gives CASSLGGSGHSGANVLTF.

The chain carries TRBV7-3 and TRBJ2-3; 13 nucleotides match TRBD2. The CDR3 is made up of 16 amino acids. Looked up from germline, CDR1 is SGHTA and CDR2 is FQGTGA. The V segment lost 1 base and the J segment 4 bases; nucleotides outside the gene matches: 2. In nucleotides, the CDR3 is TGTGCCAGCAGCTTAAGGACTAGCGGGAGTGCAGATACGCAGTATTTT. This gives the protein CASSLRTSGSADTQYF.

The chain uses TRBV6-5 and TRBJ1-2; D uncertain. The germline V gene encodes CDR1 MNHEY and CDR2 SVGAGI. V lost 3 bases, J lost 4 bases, and 9 bases lay in between. The CDR3 extends over 13 amino acids. The CDR3 DNA reads as TGTGCCAGCAGTTATAGTCCGACCTATGGCTACACCTTC. Translating it yields CASSYSPTYGYTF.

The chain carries TRBV5-1 and TRBJ1-5; D gene uncertain. V was cut by 0 bases and J by 7 bases, with 8 bases left in between. This CDR3 has 13 amino acids. In germline, CDR1 is SGHRS, CDR2 YFSETQ. DNA of the CDR3: TGCGCCAGCAGCTTGGCAGGAGACCAGCCCCAGCATTTT. It yields the protein CASSLAGDQPQHF.